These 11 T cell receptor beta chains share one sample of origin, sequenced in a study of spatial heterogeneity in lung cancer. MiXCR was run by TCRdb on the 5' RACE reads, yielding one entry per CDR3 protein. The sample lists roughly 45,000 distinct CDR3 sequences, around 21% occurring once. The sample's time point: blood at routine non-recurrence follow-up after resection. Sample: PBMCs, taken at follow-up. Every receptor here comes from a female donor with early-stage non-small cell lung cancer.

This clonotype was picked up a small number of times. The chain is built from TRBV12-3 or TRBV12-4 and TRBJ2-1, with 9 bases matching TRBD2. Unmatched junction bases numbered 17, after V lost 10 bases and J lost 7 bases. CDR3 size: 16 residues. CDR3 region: CATALMPAGGSNEQFF. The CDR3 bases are TGTGCCACCGCTCTGATGCCAGCGGGAGGATCAAATGAGCAGTTCTTC.

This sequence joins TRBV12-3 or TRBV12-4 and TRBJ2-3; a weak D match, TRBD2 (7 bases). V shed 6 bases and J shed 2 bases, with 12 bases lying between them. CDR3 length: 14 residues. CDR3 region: CASSIGGDTDTQYF. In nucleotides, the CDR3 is TGTGCCAGCAGCATAGGGGGGGACACAGATACGCAGTATTTT.

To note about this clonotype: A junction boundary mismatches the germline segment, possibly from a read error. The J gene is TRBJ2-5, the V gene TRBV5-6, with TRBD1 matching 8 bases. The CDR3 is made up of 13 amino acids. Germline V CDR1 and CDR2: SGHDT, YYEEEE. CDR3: CVSSRTGSETQYF. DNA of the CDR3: TGTGTCAGCAGCCGGACAGGGTCTGAGACCCAGTACTTC.

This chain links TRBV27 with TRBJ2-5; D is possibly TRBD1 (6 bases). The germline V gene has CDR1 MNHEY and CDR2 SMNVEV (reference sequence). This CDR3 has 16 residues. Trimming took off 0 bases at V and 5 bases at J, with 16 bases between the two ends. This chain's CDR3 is CASSLSGTRRGETQYF. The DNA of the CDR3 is TGTGCCAGCAGTTTATCCGGGACAAGAAGAGGGGAGACCCAGTACTTC.

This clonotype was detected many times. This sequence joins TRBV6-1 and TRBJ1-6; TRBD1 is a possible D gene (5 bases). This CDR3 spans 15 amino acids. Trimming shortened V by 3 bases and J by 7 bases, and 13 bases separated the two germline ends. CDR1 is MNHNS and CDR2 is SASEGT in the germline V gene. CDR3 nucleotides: TGTGCCAGCAGTGACCTGTGGGGGGGAAATTCACCCCTCCACTTT. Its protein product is CASSDLWGGNSPLHF.

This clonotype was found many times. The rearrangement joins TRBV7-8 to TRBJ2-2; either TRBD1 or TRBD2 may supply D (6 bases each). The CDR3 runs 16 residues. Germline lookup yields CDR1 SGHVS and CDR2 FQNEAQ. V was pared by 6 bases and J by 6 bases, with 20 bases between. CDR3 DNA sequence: TGTGCCAGCAGTCCCCGGAGGGGGAGTAACTCCGGGGAGCTGTTTTTT. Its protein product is CASSPRRGSNSGELFF.

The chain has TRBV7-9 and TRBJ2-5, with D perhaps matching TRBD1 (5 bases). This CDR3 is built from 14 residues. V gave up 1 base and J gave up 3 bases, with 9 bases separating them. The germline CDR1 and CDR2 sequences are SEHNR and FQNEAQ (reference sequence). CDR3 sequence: CASSLGAGKETQYF. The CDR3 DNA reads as TGTGCCAGCAGCTTAGGGGCAGGGAAAGAGACCCAGTACTTC.

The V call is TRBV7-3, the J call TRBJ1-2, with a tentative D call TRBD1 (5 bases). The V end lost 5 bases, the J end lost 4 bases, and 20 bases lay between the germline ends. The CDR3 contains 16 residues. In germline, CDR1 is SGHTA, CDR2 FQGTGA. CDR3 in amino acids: CASSPGLGGESYGYTF. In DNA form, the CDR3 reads TGTGCCAGCAGCCCCGGGCTCGGGGGAGAGTCCTATGGCTACACCTTC.

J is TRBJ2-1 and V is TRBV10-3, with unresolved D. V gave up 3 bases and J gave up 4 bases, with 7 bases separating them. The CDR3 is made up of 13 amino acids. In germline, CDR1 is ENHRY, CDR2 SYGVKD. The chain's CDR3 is CAISDPKYNEQFF. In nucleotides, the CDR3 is TGTGCCATCAGTGATCCGAAATACAATGAGCAGTTCTTC.

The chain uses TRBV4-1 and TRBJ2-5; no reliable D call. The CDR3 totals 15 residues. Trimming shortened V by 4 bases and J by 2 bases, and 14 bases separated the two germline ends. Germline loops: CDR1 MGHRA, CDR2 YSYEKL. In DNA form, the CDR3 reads TGCGCCAGCAGCCCCGGGTCCCGGCAGCAAGAGACCCAGTACTTC. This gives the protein CASSPGSRQQETQYF.

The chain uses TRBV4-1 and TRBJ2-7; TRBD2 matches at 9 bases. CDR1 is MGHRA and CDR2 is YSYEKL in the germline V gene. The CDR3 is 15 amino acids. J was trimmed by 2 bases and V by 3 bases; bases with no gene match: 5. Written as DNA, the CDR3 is TGCGCCAGCAGCCACTCCGTAGCGGGGGCCTACGAGCAGTACGTC. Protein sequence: CASSHSVAGAYEQYV.